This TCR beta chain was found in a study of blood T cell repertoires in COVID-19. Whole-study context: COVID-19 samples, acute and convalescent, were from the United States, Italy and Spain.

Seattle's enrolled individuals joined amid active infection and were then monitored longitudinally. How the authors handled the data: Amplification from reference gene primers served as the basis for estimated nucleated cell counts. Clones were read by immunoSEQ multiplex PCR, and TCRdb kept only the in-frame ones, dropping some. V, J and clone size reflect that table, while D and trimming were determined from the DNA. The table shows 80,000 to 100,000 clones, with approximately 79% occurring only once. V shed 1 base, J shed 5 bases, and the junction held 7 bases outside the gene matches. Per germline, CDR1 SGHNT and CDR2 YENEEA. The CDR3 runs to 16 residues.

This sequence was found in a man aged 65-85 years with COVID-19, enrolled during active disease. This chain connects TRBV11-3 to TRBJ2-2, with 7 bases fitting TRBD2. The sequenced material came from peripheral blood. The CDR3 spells CASSLGLADTTGELFF. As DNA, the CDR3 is TGTGCCAGCAGCTTAGGACTAGCCGACACTACCGGGGAGCTGTTTTTT.